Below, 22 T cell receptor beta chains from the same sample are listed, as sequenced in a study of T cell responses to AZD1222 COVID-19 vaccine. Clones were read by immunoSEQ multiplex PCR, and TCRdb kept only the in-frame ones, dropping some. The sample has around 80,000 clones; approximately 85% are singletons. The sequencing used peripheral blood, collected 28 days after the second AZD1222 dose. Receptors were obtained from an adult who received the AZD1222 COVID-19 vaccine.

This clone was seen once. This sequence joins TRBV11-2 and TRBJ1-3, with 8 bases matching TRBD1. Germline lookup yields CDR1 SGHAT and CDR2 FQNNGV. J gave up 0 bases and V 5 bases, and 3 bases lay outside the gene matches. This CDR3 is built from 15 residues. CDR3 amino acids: CASSLTGASGNTIYF. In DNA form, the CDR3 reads TGTGCCAGCAGCCTGACAGGGGCCTCTGGAAACACCATATATTTT.

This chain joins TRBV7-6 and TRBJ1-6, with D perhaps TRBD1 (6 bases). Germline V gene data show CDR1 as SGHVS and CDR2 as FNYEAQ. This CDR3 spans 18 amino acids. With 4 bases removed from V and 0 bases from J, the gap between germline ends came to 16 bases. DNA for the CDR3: TGTGCCAGCAGCTCCGGACAGCACCAGAGCTCCTATAATTCACCCCTCCACTTT. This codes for CASSSGQHQSSYNSPLHF.

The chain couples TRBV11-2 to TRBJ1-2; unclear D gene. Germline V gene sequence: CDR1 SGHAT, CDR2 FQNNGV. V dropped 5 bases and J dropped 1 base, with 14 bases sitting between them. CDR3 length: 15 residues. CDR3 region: CASSTRAGFNYGYTF. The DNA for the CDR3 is TGTGCCAGCAGCACCCGGGCGGGATTTAACTATGGCTACACCTTC.

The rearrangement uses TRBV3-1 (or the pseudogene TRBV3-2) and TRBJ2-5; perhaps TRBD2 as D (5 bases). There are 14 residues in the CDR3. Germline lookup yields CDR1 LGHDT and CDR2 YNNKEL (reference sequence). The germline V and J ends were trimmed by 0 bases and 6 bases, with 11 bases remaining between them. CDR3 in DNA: TGTGCCAGCAGCCAAGATGTAGGGAGCCAGACCCAGTACTTC. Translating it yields CASSQDVGSQTQYF.

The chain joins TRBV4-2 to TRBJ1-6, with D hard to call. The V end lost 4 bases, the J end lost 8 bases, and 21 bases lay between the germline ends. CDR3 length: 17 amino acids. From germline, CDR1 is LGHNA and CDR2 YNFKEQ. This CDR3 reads CASSRPYAGSSHSPLHF. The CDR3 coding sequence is TGTGCCAGCAGCCGACCTTATGCTGGCAGTTCCCATTCACCCCTCCACTTT.

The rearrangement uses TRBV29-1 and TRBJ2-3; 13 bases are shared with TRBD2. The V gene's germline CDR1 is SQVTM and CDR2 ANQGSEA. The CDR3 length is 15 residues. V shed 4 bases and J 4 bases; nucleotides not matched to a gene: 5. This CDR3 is CSVAGLAGVPDTQYF. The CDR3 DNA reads TGCAGCGTTGCAGGACTAGCGGGGGTGCCAGATACGCAGTATTTT.

CDR3 sequence (DNA): TGTGCCAGCAGCTTACAGGACGTCTCTAATTCACCCCTCCACTTT. Protein product: CASSLQDVSNSPLHF. The V gene is TRBV11-1, the J gene TRBJ1-6, with D unresolved. Between the trimmed V and J ends, which lost 2 bases and 6 bases, there was a span of 11 bases. The CDR3 is 15 residues long. Germline CDR1 reads SGHAT; CDR2 reads FQDESV (reference sequence).

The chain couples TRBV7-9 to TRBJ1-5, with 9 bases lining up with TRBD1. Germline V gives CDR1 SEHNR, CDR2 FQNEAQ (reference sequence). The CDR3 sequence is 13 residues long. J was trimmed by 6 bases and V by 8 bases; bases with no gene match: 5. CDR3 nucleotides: TGTGCCAGCGGTACAGGGGGCGGTCAGCCCCAGCATTTT. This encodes CASGTGGGQPQHF.

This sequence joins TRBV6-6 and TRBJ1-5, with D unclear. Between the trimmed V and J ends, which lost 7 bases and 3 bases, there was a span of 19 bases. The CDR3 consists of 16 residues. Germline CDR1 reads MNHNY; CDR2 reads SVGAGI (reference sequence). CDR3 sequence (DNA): TGTGCCAGCATGGTTCGTGTGGGGAGCCCCAATCAGCCCCAGCATTTT. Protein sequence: CASMVRVGSPNQPQHF.

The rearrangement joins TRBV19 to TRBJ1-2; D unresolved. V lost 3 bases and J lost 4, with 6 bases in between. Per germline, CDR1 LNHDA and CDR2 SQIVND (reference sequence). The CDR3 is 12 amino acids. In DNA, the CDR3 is TGTGCCAGTAGTATGACATCCTATGGCTACACCTTC. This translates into CASSMTSYGYTF.

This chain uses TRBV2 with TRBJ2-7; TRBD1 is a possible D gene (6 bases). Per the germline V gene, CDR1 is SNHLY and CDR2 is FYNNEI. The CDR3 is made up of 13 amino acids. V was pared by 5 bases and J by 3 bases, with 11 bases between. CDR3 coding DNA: TGTGCCAGCAGTACAGGGTACGTCTACGAGCAGTACTTC. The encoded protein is CASSTGYVYEQYF. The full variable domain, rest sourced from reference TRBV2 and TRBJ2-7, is EPEVTQTPSHQVTQMGQEVILRCVPISNHLYFYWYRQILGQKVEFLVSFYNNEISEKSEIFDDQFSVERPDGSNFTLKIRSTKLEDSAMYFCASSTGYVYEQYFGPGTRLTVT.

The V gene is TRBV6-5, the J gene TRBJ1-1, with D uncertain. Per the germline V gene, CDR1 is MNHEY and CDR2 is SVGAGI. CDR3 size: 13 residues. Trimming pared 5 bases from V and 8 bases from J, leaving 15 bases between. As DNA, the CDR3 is TGTGCCAGCAGTCCCGCGGTGACGCGGGAAGCTTTCTTT. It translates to CASSPAVTREAFF.

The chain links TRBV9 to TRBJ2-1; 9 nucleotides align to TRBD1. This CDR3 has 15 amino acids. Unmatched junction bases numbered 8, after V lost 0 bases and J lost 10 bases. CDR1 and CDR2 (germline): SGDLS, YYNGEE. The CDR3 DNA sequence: TGTGCCAGCAGCGTAGCCGGGACAGGGTTTCGGGAGCAGTTCTTC. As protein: CASSVAGTGFREQFF. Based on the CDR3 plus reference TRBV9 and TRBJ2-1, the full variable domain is DSGVTQTPKHLITATGQRVTLRCSPRSGDLSVYWYQQSLDQGLQFLIQYYNGEERAKGNILERFSAQQFPDLHSELNLSSLELGDSALYFCASSVAGTGFREQFFGPGTRLTVL.

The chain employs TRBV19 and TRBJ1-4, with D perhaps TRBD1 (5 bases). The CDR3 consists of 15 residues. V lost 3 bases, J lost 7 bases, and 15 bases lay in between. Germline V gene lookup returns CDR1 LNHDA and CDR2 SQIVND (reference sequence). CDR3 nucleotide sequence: TGTGCCAGTAGTATCGTCGGGGGATGGGGTGAAAAACTGTTTTTT. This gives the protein CASSIVGGWGEKLFF.

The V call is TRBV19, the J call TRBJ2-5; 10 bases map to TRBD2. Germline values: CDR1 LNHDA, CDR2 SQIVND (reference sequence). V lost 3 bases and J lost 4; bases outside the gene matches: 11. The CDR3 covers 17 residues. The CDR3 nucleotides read TGTGCCAGTAGTATCGGGACGGGAGCGGGGGGGCGAGAGACCCAGTACTTC. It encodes CASSIGTGAGGRETQYF.

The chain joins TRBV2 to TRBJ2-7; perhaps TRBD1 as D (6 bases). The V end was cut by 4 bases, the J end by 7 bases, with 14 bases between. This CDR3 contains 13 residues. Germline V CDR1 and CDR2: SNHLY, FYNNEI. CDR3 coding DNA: TGTGCCAGCAGTGGAACAGGGTTTGGAGAGCAGTACTTC. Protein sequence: CASSGTGFGEQYF.

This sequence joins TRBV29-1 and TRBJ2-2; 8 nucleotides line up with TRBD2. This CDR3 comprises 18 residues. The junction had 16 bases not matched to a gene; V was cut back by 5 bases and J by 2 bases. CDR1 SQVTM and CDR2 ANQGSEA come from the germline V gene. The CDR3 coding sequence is TGCAGCGTTCCAGGTAGCGGGGCTTCCCTTCTTAACACCGGGGAGCTGTTTTTT. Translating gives CSVPGSGASLLNTGELFF.

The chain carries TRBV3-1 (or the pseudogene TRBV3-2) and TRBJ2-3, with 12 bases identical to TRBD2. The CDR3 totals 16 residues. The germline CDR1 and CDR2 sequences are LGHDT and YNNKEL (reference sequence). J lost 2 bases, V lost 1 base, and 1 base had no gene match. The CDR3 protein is CASSQGTSGATDTQYF. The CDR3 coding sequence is TGTGCCAGCAGCCAAGGGACTAGCGGGGCCACAGATACGCAGTATTTT.

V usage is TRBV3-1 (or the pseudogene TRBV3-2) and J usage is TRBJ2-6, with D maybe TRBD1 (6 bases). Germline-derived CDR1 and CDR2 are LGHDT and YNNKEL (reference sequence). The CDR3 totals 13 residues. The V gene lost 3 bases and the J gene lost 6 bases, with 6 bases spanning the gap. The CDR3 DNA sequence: TGTGCCAGCAGCCAGGGACAGGCCAACGTCCTGACTTTC. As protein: CASSQGQANVLTF.

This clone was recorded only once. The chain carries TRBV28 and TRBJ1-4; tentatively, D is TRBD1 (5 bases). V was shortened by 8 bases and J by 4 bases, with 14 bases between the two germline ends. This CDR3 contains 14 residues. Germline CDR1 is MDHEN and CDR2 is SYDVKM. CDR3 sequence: CASGMTAINEKLFF. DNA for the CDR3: TGTGCCAGCGGCATGACAGCCATTAATGAAAAACTGTTTTTT.

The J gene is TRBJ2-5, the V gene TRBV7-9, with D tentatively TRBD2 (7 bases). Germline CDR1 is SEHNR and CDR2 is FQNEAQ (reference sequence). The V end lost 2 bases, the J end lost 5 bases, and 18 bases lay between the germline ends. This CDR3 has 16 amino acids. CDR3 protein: CASSLTVGGRGETQYF. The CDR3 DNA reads TGTGCCAGCAGCTTAACCGTCGGGGGGCGAGGGGAGACCCAGTACTTC.

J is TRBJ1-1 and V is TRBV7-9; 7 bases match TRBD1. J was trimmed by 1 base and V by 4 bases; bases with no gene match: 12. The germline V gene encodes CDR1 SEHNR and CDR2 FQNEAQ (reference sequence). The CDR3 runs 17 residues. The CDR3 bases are TGTGCCAGCAGCTCTACCGAGGGGGCAGGGGCGAACACTGAAGCTTTCTTT. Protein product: CASSSTEGAGANTEAFF.